A selection of T cell receptor beta chains follows, all from one sample in a study of T cell responses to AZD1222 COVID-19 vaccine. Sequencing was performed with immunoSEQ multiplex PCR; in TCRdb, only in-frame clones are kept and a portion is missing. The top ten clones hold around 12% of a sample with roughly 130,000 clones, roughly 86% of them seen once. Sequenced material: peripheral blood, taken on day 0 of AZD1222 vaccination. The source of these receptors is an adult in good health. CDR3s include the opening cysteine and the closing phenylalanine or tryptophan. D genes are given only for firm matches. Part of the rows lack a size; the others show once, few, many or a class for expanded clones.

-	-	TRBV25-1	TRBJ2-1	TGTGCCAGCAGTGAAGACAGCTCCTACAATGAGCAGTTCTTC	CASSEDSSYNEQFF
-	-	TRBV19	TRBJ1-5	TGTGCCAGTAGTGGGCAGGGTGGCAATCAGCCCCAGCATTTT	CASSGQGGNQPQHF
-	-	TRBV9	TRBJ2-1	TGTGCCAGCAGCGTAACCGGGGTGATGAACAATGAGCAGTTCTTC	CASSVTGVMNNEQFF
TRBD2	-	TRBV11-2	TRBJ2-5	TGTGCCAGCAGCTTAACTAGCGGGGGGGGTAGGGAGACCCAGTACTTC	CASSLTSGGGRETQYF
TRBD1	few	TRBV4-1	TRBJ2-1	TGCGCCAGCAGCCAAGACCCCAGGGGGCGCTACAATGAGCAGTTCTTC	CASSQDPRGRYNEQFF
-	-	TRBV19	TRBJ1-2	TGTGCCAGTAGTACAGTAGCTAACTATGGCTACACCTTC	CASSTVANYGYTF
-	-	TRBV18	TRBJ1-6	TGTGCCAGCTCACCGCGGACAGTCAATAATTCACCCCTCCACTTT	CASSPRTVNNSPLHF
-	-	TRBV28	TRBJ1-6	TGTGCCAGCAGTTCCGTTATTGACAGCTATAATTCACCCCTCCACTTT	CASSSVIDSYNSPLHF
TRBD1	once	TRBV9	TRBJ1-1	TGTGCCAGCAGCGTAGTGACAGGGGGCACTGAAGCTTTCTTT	CASSVVTGGTEAFF
-	-	TRBV12-3/TRBV12-4	TRBJ1-3	TGTGCCAGCAGCGGGGCCTCTGGAAACACCATATATTTT	CASSGASGNTIYF
-	-	TRBV5-1	TRBJ2-2	TGCGCCAGCAGCGAACCTTGGCAAAACACCGGGGAGCTGTTTTTT	CASSEPWQNTGELFF
TRBD1	-	TRBV11-2	TRBJ1-2	TGTGCCAGCAGCTTAGGGACAGGGCCTCCCTATGGCTACACCTTC	CASSLGTGPPYGYTF
-	many	TRBV7-9	TRBJ1-1	TGTGCCAGCAGCTTAACGACAGCGAACACTGAAGCTTTCTTT	CASSLTTANTEAFF
TRBD1	-	TRBV24-1	TRBJ2-5	TGTGCCACCAGTGATAAGACAGGGGGCTTAGGTAGTAGGGAGACCCAGTACTTC	CATSDKTGGLGSRETQYF
TRBD1	-	TRBV7-9	TRBJ1-2	TGTGCCAGCAGCGCTACCGGGACAGGGGTCAATGGCTACACCTTC	CASSATGTGVNGYTF
TRBD2	-	TRBV27	TRBJ2-2	TGTGCCAGCAGTTTACGACTAGCCACCGGGGAGCTGTTTTTT	CASSLRLATGELFF
TRBD1	-	TRBV7-9	TRBJ1-4	TGTGCCAGCAGCCACAGGGGAACTAATGAAAAACTGTTTTTT	CASSHRGTNEKLFF
-	-	TRBV6-6	TRBJ1-5	TGTGCCAGCAGTCAACGATGGGCGATTGAGGGCAATCAGCCCCAGCATTTT	CASSQRWAIEGNQPQHF
TRBD1	-	TRBV28	TRBJ1-2	TGTGCTTCGACAGGGGGTTATTATGGCTACACCTTC	CASTGGYYGYTF
-	-	TRBV5-1	TRBJ2-7	TGCGCCAGCAGCAGGGGGTCCGGACAGACTACGAAAGCCTACGAGCAGTACTTC	CASSRGSGQTTKAYEQYF
-	-	TRBV27	TRBJ1-2	TGTGCCAGCAGTTCTCGGGTGGGGGGCTATGGCTACACCTTC	CASSSRVGGYGYTF
-	once	TRBV5-4	TRBJ1-2	TGTGCCAGCACCTCTACGGTGGGCTATGGCTACACCTTC	CASTSTVGYGYTF
-	-	TRBV7-9	TRBJ1-3	TGTGCCAGCAGCCCATCCAGTACTGGAAACACCATATATTTT	CASSPSSTGNTIYF
TRBD1	-	TRBV11-3	TRBJ1-3	TGTGCCAGCAGCCCCGGGACAGGGATCGGAAACACCATATATTTT	CASSPGTGIGNTIYF
-	-	TRBV7-2	TRBJ2-7	TGTGCCAGCAGCTTAGTAGGAACTGCGTACGAGCAGTACTTC	CASSLVGTAYEQYF
-	-	TRBV18	TRBJ2-2	TGTGCCAGCTCACCTGGATCAGGAGTCGACACCGGGGAGCTGTTTTTT	CASSPGSGVDTGELFF